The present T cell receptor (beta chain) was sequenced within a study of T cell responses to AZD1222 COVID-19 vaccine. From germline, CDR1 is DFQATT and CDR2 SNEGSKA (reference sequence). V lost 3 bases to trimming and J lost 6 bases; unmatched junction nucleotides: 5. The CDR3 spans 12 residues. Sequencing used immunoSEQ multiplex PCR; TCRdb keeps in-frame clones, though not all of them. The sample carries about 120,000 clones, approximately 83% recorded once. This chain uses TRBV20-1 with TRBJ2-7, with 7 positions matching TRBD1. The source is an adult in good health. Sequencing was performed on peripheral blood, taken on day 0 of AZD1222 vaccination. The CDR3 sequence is CSASMRGREQYF. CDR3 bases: TGCAGTGCTAGTATGAGGGGGCGCGAGCAGTACTTC.